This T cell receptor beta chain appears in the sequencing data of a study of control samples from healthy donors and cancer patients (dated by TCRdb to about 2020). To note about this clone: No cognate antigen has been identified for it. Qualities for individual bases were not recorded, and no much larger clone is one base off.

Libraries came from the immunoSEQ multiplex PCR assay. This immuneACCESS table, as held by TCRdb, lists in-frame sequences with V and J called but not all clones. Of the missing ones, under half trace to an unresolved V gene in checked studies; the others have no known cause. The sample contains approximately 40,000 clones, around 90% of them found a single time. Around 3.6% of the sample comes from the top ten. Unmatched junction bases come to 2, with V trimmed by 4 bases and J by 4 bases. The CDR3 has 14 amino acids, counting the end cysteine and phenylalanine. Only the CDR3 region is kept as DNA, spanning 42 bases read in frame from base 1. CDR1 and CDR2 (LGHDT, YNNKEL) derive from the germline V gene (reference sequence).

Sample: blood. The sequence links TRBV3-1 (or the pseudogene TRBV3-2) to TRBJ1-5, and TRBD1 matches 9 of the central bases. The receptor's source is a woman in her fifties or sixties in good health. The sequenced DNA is TGTGCCAGCAGCCTTGGGACAGGGAATCAGCCCCAGCATTTT. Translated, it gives CASSLGTGNQPQHF.